This T cell receptor (beta chain) was identified during a study of T cell responses to AZD1222 COVID-19 vaccine. Germline assignment: CDR1 SQVTM and CDR2 ANQGSEA. The length of the CDR3 is 11 residues. Trimming took off 4 bases at V and 3 bases at J, with 6 bases between the two ends. Sequencing was performed with immunoSEQ multiplex PCR; in TCRdb, only in-frame clones are kept and a portion is missing. Altogether around 170,000 clones are present, less than 95% being singletons, with the ten largest covering about 1.6%. As to this clone: Its antigen is undetermined.

The study's findings and limits: Mostly white British, mostly female donors; authors suggested clonal diversity may be underestimated. Only a handful of individuals given AZD1222 were seropositive at baseline.

Sequencing used peripheral blood, obtained on day 0 of AZD1222 vaccination. The sequence came from an adult in good health. The rearrangement links TRBV29-1 to TRBJ1-1; D is unclear. The CDR3 is CSVVGYTEAFF. CDR3 coding DNA: TGCAGCGTTGTAGGGTACACTGAAGCTTTCTTT. Variable domain in full (rest from reference TRBV29-1 and TRBJ1-1): SAVISQKPSRDICQRGTSLTIQCQVDSQVTMMFWYRQQPGQSLTLIATANQGSEATYESGFVIDKFPISRPNLTFSTLTVSNMSPEDSSIYLCSVVGYTEAFFGQGTRLTVV.